This T cell receptor beta chain was found in a study of blood T cell repertoires in COVID-19 (dated by TCRdb to about 2020). Regarding the study in general: Samples covering the acute and convalescent phases of COVID-19 were provided by collaborators in the United States, Italy and Spain. The repertoires were released in a freely available public database meant as a resource for research on the immune response to SARS-CoV-2. The samples were drawn from the first 160 participants of the ongoing ImmuneRACE study and from roughly 1,300 subjects provided by 6 global collaborators. Where HLA class I and class II types were available, the types were taken from metadata supplied by the sample provider, not from assay-based typing. The material from the prospective study consisted of cDNA or gDNA derived from T cells, B-cell-depleted T cells, or PBMCs. A de-identified subject ID, COVID-19 status, age in years and sex were almost always included in the sample metadata. Subjects who had been exposed to COVID-19, were actively infected with it, or had recovered from it provided the deeply sampled blood TCRbeta repertoires that made up the dataset.

Collaborating institutions collected whole blood in K2EDTA tubes following their own protocols. For TCRbeta analysis, collaborators shipped samples as frozen whole blood, isolated PBMCs, or DNA extracted from either of those sample types. On the study overall, not on this receptor specifically: The amount of clinical and demographic metadata varied by source and participant and was provided uncurated.

CDR3 length: 15 amino acids, cysteine to phenylalanine. The sequence is cut down to CDR3 DNA, 45 bases in frame from base 1. From V the trimming removes 6 bases and from J it removes 4 bases, while the gene matches leave 4 bases of the junction unaccounted for. The germline V gene sets CDR1 to MRHNA and CDR2 to SNTAGT. TCRbeta CDR3 regions were amplified from genomic DNA using the immunoSEQ Assay, a bias-controlled multiplex PCR. On the study's bioinformatics: Nucleated cell counts per sample were estimated from amplification of reference gene primers within the assay. To quantify the absolute abundance of each unique TCRbeta CDR3 rearrangement, sequence reads were collapsed and filtered. For each sample, productive Simpson clonality was calculated as the square root of Simpson's diversity index over productive rearrangements. In its TCRdb copy, this immuneACCESS table keeps in-frame sequences only and misses some clones. Where compared with another copy, unresolved V genes explain less than half of these, and the others have no known cause. Clonal size and the V and J genes are those of that table, whereas D and trimming came from the DNA. Across this sample there are about 28,000 clones, with about 87% seen only once. Approximately 15% of the sample is held by the ten biggest clonotypes.

As for this clone: Its antigen is unknown. Base qualities are not at hand, and no much larger clone is one base apart.

The V gene is TRBV6-4 and the J gene is TRBJ2-2; TRBD2 agrees with 11 junctional bases. This TCR was recovered from a man between 65 and 85 years old with active COVID-19. Material for sequencing was peripheral blood. The sequenced DNA: TGTGCCAGCAGCCGACTAGCGGGGCTCACCGGGGAGCTGTTTTTT. The resulting protein is CASSRLAGLTGELFF.